Shown below are 28 T cell receptor beta chains from a single sample sequenced in a study of blood T cell repertoires in COVID-19. Sequencing was performed with immunoSEQ multiplex PCR; in TCRdb, only in-frame clones are kept and a portion is missing. The data hold 95,000 or so clones, with approximately 88% observed a single time. Sequenced sample: peripheral blood. Receptor source: a woman in her 70s with acute or convalescent COVID-19.

The rearrangement uses TRBV19 and TRBJ2-1, with D unresolved. Germline values: CDR1 LNHDA, CDR2 SQIVND (reference sequence). The CDR3 totals 13 residues. V lost 6 bases to trimming and J lost 9 bases, with 15 bases between them. As DNA, the CDR3 is TGTGCCAGTAGCATACAAGGAGTCGGTGAGCAGTTCTTC. Its translation is CASSIQGVGEQFF.

This clone was picked up one time. The CDR3 DNA follows: TGTGCCAGCACCCTGAGGAATTCACCCCTCCACTTT. Amino acids: CASTLRNSPLHF. V usage is TRBV12-3 or TRBV12-4 and J usage is TRBJ1-6, with D unresolved. The CDR3 loop spans 12 amino acids. The V end lost 7 bases, the J end lost 7 bases, and 8 bases lay between the germline ends.

The chain carries TRBV5-1 and TRBJ1-1; D gene uncertain. CDR3 length: 12 amino acids. CDR1 is SGHRS, CDR2 YFSETQ, per germline. V gave up 1 base and J gave up 4 bases, with 5 bases separating them. CDR3 sequence (DNA): TGCGCCAGCAGCTTGTTCGGCACTGAAGCTTTCTTT. Encoded protein: CASSLFGTEAFF.

The chain combines TRBV5-1 with TRBJ2-1; D is possibly TRBD2 (6 bases). The V gene lost 0 bases and the J gene lost 2 bases, with 12 bases spanning the gap. This CDR3 has 16 residues. The germline gives CDR1 SGHRS, CDR2 YFSETQ. CDR3: CASSLVASEPYNEQFF. CDR3 bases: TGCGCCAGCAGCTTGGTAGCTAGCGAGCCCTACAATGAGCAGTTCTTC.

A few counts support this clone. The genes are TRBV3-1 (or the pseudogene TRBV3-2) and TRBJ2-7; no firm D call. The V gene's germline CDR1 is LGHDT and CDR2 YNNKEL (reference sequence). This CDR3 contains 14 residues. V was cut by 0 bases and J by 3 bases, with 9 bases left in between. Here the CDR3 DNA reads TGTGCCAGCAGCCAAGAGTCCAAGAGCTACGAGCAGTACTTC. Its translation: CASSQESKSYEQYF.

The DNA of the CDR3 is TGTGCCAGCAGCTTTGGGAGGGGGACCTACGAGCAGTACTTC. Translation gives CASSFGRGTYEQYF. The chain couples TRBV11-2 to TRBJ2-7; tentative D call: TRBD2 (7 bases). Germline loops: CDR1 SGHAT, CDR2 FQNNGV. This CDR3 has 14 residues. The ends were cut back, 3 bases at V and 2 bases at J, with 11 bases in the middle.

The chain is built from TRBV5-1 and TRBJ1-6, with TRBD1 identical over 7 bases. CDR1 and CDR2 from the germline V gene are SGHRS and YFSETQ. The ends lost 0 bases at V and 10 bases at J; junction bases unmatched: 4. The CDR3 spans 14 residues. This chain's CDR3 is CASSLGQGESPLHF. The CDR3 DNA is TGCGCCAGCAGCTTGGGACAGGGAGAATCACCCCTCCACTTT.

The chain joins TRBV6-5 to TRBJ2-7; a weak D match, TRBD2 (5 bases). Trimming removed 2 bases at V and 5 bases at J, with 13 bases between. Germline CDR1 MNHEY, CDR2 SVGAGI. The CDR3 runs to 14 residues. DNA of the CDR3: TGTGCCAGCAGTTACGGCATCGGGGTCAACGAGCAGTACTTC. Translated, it gives CASSYGIGVNEQYF.

The J gene is TRBJ2-1, the V gene TRBV2; 7 positions match TRBD2. Germline V gene data show CDR1 as SNHLY and CDR2 as FYNNEI. This CDR3 is 15 amino acids long. V shed 3 bases and J 5 bases; nucleotides not matched to a gene: 7. This CDR3 is CASSEGRDYHNEQFF. The CDR3 nucleotides read TGTGCCAGCAGTGAGGGTAGGGACTACCACAATGAGCAGTTCTTC.

V is TRBV4-1 and J is TRBJ2-3, with 8 bases aligning to TRBD2. The CDR3 runs to 16 residues. Germline-derived CDR1 and CDR2 are MGHRA and YSYEKL. The junction had 10 bases not matched to a gene; V was cut back by 4 bases and J by 4 bases. The CDR3 DNA reads TGCGCCAGCAGCCCCGGGTCGGCGGGAGGTTCAGATACGCAGTATTTT. It specifies CASSPGSAGGSDTQYF.

About this clone itself: Other DNA sequences within the sample encode an identical CDR3. This sequence joins TRBV18 and TRBJ2-2; TRBD2 is a possible D gene (5 bases). Germline-derived CDR1 and CDR2 are KGHSH and LQKENI. V lost 3 bases, J lost 0 bases, and 8 bases lay in between. The CDR3 loop spans 15 amino acids. The CDR3 DNA follows: TGTGCCAGCTCACCGGGGAGATCGAACACCGGGGAGCTGTTTTTT. It translates to CASSPGRSNTGELFF.

This rearrangement joins TRBV6-5 to TRBJ1-5, with 9 positions matching TRBD1. There are 13 residues in the CDR3. The V gene end was trimmed by 8 bases and the J gene end by 4 bases; junction bases not matched to a gene: 3. Per germline, CDR1 MNHEY and CDR2 SVGAGI. CDR3 coding DNA: TGTGCCAGCGGAGGGACAGGGAATCAGCCCCAGCATTTT. Translating gives CASGGTGNQPQHF.

The V and J genes are TRBV2 and TRBJ1-6; no reliable D call. Trimming cost V 4 bases and J 6 bases, with 7 bases left between them. Germline CDR1 reads SNHLY; CDR2 reads FYNNEI. The CDR3 covers 13 residues. CDR3 amino acids: CASSVGVNSPLHF. DNA for the CDR3: TGTGCCAGCAGTGTCGGGGTTAATTCACCCCTCCACTTT.

This rearrangement joins TRBV18 to TRBJ2-1; 9 bases align to TRBD2. CDR1 KGHSH and CDR2 LQKENI come from the germline V gene. The CDR3 is 16 residues long. The J segment lost 0 bases and the V segment lost 6 bases, leaving 6 bases of the junction unmatched. CDR3 coding DNA: TGTGCCAGCTCGGACATTAGCGGGAGCTCCTACAATGAGCAGTTCTTC. As protein: CASSDISGSSYNEQFF.

This clone occurred once. This rearrangement joins TRBV28 to TRBJ1-1; 9 bases map to TRBD1. Germline loops: CDR1 MDHEN, CDR2 SYDVKM. The V segment lost 2 bases and the J segment 7 bases; nucleotides outside the gene matches: 8. The CDR3 loop spans 15 amino acids. The CDR3: CASSLPQGARNEAFF. The CDR3 DNA follows: TGTGCCAGCAGTTTACCACAGGGGGCTCGGAATGAAGCTTTCTTT. Full variable domain (remainder filled in from reference TRBV28 and TRBJ1-1): DVKVTQSSRYLVKRTGEKVFLECVQDMDHENMFWYRQDPGLGLRLIYFSYDVKMKEKGDIPEGYSVSREKKERFSLILESASTNQTSMYLCASSLPQGARNEAFFGQGTRLTVV.

V gene TRBV14 combines with J gene TRBJ2-1, with D possibly being TRBD2 (5 bases). In germline, CDR1 is SGHDN, CDR2 FVKESK. V was clipped by 5 bases and J by 10 bases, with 15 bases between them. The CDR3 has 13 amino acids. CDR3 amino acids: CASSSGILSEQFF. For the CDR3, the DNA is TGTGCCAGCAGCTCCGGGATTCTAAGCGAGCAGTTCTTC.

The J gene is TRBJ2-3, the V gene TRBV5-5, with D possibly being TRBD1 (5 bases). Looked up from germline, CDR1 is SGHKS and CDR2 is YYEKEE (reference sequence). The CDR3 spans 16 residues. Trimming cost V 4 bases and J 2 bases, with 17 bases left between them. The CDR3 sequence is CASSRKGSVSTDTQYF. Written as DNA, the CDR3 is TGTGCCAGCAGCCGTAAGGGGTCAGTCTCCACAGATACGCAGTATTTT. Variable domain in full (rest from reference TRBV5-5 and TRBJ2-3): DAGVTQSPTHLIKTRGQQVTLRCSPISGHKSVSWYQQVLGQGPQFIFQYYEKEERGRGNFPDRFSARQFPNYSSELNVNALLLGDSALYLCASSRKGSVSTDTQYFGPGTRLTVL.

The chain has TRBV3-1 (or the pseudogene TRBV3-2) and TRBJ2-1, with D unclear. The V and J ends lost 4 bases and 6 bases respectively, with 16 bases between them. This CDR3 region has 15 residues. CDR1 and CDR2 from the germline V gene are LGHDT and YNNKEL (reference sequence). CDR3 residues: CASSPMGERSNEQFF. The CDR3 DNA follows: TGTGCCAGCAGCCCCATGGGTGAACGGAGCAATGAGCAGTTCTTC.

The CDR3 spells CASSPPDRANSPLHF. The DNA of the CDR3 is TGTGCCAGCTCACCACCTGACAGGGCCAATTCACCCCTCCACTTT. The chain uses TRBV18 and TRBJ1-6; the match to TRBD1 covers 7 bases. The CDR3 is 15 amino acids. J was trimmed by 7 bases and V by 0 bases; bases with no gene match: 3. Germline CDR1 is KGHSH and CDR2 is LQKENI.

The chain has TRBV2 and TRBJ1-6; no clear D. CDR1 and CDR2 (germline): SNHLY, FYNNEI. V gave up 1 base and J gave up 7 bases, with 11 bases separating them. This CDR3 is 15 amino acids long. The chain's CDR3 is CASSEGGGRNSPLHF. In DNA, the CDR3 is TGTGCCAGCAGTGAAGGGGGAGGGAGAAATTCACCCCTCCACTTT.

The V gene is TRBV30, the J gene TRBJ2-7; no firm D call. V dropped 4 bases and J dropped 0 bases, with 13 bases sitting between them. The germline V gene has CDR1 GTSNPN and CDR2 SVGIG (reference sequence). The CDR3 sequence is 14 residues long. CDR3 DNA: TGTGCCTGGAACCGGGTGGGTCCCTCCTACGAGCAGTACTTC. It specifies CAWNRVGPSYEQYF.

The chain recombines TRBV6-2 or TRBV6-3 with TRBJ2-7; D is undetermined. The CDR3 spans 11 residues. In germline, CDR1 is MNHEY, CDR2 SVGEGT. V was pared by 4 bases and J by 6 bases, with 7 bases between. The CDR3 DNA reads as TGTGCCAGCAGTTCCGGTACCGAGCAGTACGTC. Encoded protein: CASSSGTEQYV.

The chain is built from TRBV19 and TRBJ2-2, with D unclear. Per germline, CDR1 LNHDA and CDR2 SQIVND (reference sequence). Trimming removed 5 bases from V and 6 bases from J, with 16 bases in between. CDR3 size: 15 residues. The CDR3 region has the DNA TGTGCCAGTAGTCTGCAGCTAGACTTGGCCGGGGAGCTGTTTTTT. It is translated as CASSLQLDLAGELFF.

The rearrangement joins TRBV3-1 (or the pseudogene TRBV3-2) to TRBJ1-1; D gene uncertain. Trimming took 3 bases from V and 1 from J, leaving 3 bases between them. Germline CDR1 reads LGHDT; CDR2 reads YNNKEL (reference sequence). The CDR3 has 12 residues. CDR3 nucleotides: TGTGCCAGCAGCCACCAGAACACTGAAGCTTTCTTT. The encoded protein is CASSHQNTEAFF.

CDR3 in amino acids: CASSDLQGGGETQYF. The CDR3 DNA sequence: TGTGCCAGCAGTGACCTTCAGGGGGGCGGGGAGACCCAGTACTTC. This sequence joins TRBV6-1 and TRBJ2-5; possibly TRBD1 for D (7 bases). V was clipped by 3 bases and J by 5 bases, with 16 bases between them. The CDR3 is made up of 15 amino acids. Germline V CDR1 and CDR2: MNHNS, SASEGT.

The chain employs TRBV3-1 (or the pseudogene TRBV3-2) and TRBJ2-5; 8 nucleotides agree with TRBD2. This CDR3 contains 17 residues. Germline V lookup: CDR1 LGHDT, CDR2 YNNKEL (reference sequence). V trimming: 0 bases; J trimming: 5 bases; junction bases outside the gene matches: 11. Written as DNA, the CDR3 is TGTGCCAGCAGCCAAGATTACGGGGGGGGGCCCCCCGAGACCCAGTACTTC. This translates into CASSQDYGGGPPETQYF.

This chain connects TRBV28 to TRBJ2-2; D possibly corresponds to TRBD2 (6 bases). The V gene's germline CDR1 is MDHEN and CDR2 SYDVKM. The ends were cut back, 3 bases at V and 2 bases at J, with 13 bases in the middle. CDR3 length: 16 amino acids. The CDR3 DNA sequence: TGTGCCAGCAGTTTTATTGGGACTTTTAACACCGGGGAGCTGTTTTTT. Protein product: CASSFIGTFNTGELFF.

Remarks on this clone: Other DNA sequences in this specimen translate into the identical CDR3. The chain links TRBV3-1 (or the pseudogene TRBV3-2) to TRBJ1-6, with TRBD1 as a possible D gene (5 bases). Between the trimmed V and J ends, which lost 1 base and 13 bases, there was a span of 11 bases. CDR1 is LGHDT, CDR2 YNNKEL, per germline (reference sequence). This CDR3 has 13 residues. In nucleotides, the CDR3 is TGTGCCAGCAGCCAAGGAAGGGGTTCCCCCCTCCACTTT. Residues: CASSQGRGSPLHF.